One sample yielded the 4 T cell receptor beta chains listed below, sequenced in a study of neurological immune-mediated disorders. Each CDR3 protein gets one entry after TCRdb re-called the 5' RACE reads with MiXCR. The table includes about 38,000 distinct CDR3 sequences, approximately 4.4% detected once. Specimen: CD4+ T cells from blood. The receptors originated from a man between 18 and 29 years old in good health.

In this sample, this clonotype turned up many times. Here the CDR3 DNA reads TGCGCCAGCAGCTCTAGCGGGGCCTCCTACAATGAGCAGTTCTTC. Amino acid sequence: CASSSSGASYNEQFF. This chain joins TRBV5-1 and TRBJ2-1; 9 nucleotides align to TRBD2. This CDR3 region has 15 residues. J gave up 0 bases and V 3 bases, and 1 base lay outside the gene matches. From germline, CDR1 is SGHRS and CDR2 YFSETQ. Supplemented by reference TRBV5-1 and TRBJ2-1, the full variable domain reads KAGVTQTPRYLIKTRGQQVTLSCSPISGHRSVSWYQQTPGQGLQFLFEYFSETQRNKGNFPGRFSGRQFSNSRSEMNVSTLELGDSALYLCASSSSGASYNEQFFGPGTRLTVL.

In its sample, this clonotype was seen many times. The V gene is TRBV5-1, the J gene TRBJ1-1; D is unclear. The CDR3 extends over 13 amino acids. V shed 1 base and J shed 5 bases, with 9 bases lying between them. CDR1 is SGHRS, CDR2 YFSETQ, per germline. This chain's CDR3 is CASSLSQRTEAFF. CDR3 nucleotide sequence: TGCGCCAGCAGCTTGTCTCAGAGAACTGAAGCTTTCTTT.

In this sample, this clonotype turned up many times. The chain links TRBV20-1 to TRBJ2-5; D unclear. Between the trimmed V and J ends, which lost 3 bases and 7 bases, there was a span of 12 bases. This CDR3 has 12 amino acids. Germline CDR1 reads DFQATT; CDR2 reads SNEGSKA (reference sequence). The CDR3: CSASPRSGTQYF. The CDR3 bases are TGCAGTGCTAGTCCCCGGTCTGGGACCCAGTACTTC.

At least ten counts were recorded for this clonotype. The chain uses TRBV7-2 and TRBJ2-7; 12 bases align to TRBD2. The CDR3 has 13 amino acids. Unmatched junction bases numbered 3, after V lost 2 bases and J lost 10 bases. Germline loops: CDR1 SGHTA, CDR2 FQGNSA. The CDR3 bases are TGTGCCAGCAGCTTAACTAGCGGGGGGAAACAGTACTTC. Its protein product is CASSLTSGGKQYF.